This T cell receptor beta chain emerged from a study of blood T cell repertoires in COVID-19. Authors' data handling: Amplification of reference gene primers provided the estimated nucleated cell counts. Sequenced by immunoSEQ multiplex PCR; TCRdb stores in-frame clones only, minus some. That table furnishes V, J and clone size, whereas the DNA furnished D and trimming. The sample lists about 480,000 clones, more than 70% occurring once. Seattle patient enrollment occurred during active infection, with longitudinal follow-up thereafter. There are 11 residues in the CDR3. V dropped 6 bases and J dropped 3 bases, with 5 bases sitting between them. CDR1 is SGHAT, CDR2 FQDESV, per germline (reference sequence).

This TCR derives from a woman aged 45-65 years with COVID-19, enrolled during active disease. This sequence joins TRBV11-1 and TRBJ1-1; D unclear. Input material: peripheral blood. This CDR3 reads CASRRDTEAFF. Here the CDR3 DNA reads TGTGCCAGCAGGAGAGACACTGAAGCTTTCTTT.